This T cell receptor beta chain was observed in a study of beta chain features in type 1 diabetes. Isolation of CD4+ naive, central memory, regulatory and stem cell-like memory cells was achieved by sorting via CD45RO/CCR7/CD25/CD127/CD95/CD27. Investigators reverse transcribed all isolated RNA, so they sequenced expressed TCRB transcripts. The table came from immunoSEQ multiplex PCR; TCRdb's copy has only in-frame clones and leaves some out. There are 970,000 or so clones in the sample; roughly 16% occur only once, and 0.023% lies in the top ten. Trimming removed 0 bases at V and 7 bases at J, with 9 bases between. CDR1 LGHNA and CDR2 YNFKEQ come from the germline V gene. CDR3 length: 14 amino acids. In its sample, this clone was seen once.

This receptor was obtained from a woman under 30 in good health. This rearrangement joins TRBV4-2 to TRBJ2-2; maybe TRBD1 (5 bases). Sequenced sample: naive CD4+ T cells from blood. The CDR3 is CASSQDRQYGELFF. For the CDR3, the DNA is TGTGCCAGCAGCCAAGACCGACAGTACGGGGAGCTGTTTTTT.